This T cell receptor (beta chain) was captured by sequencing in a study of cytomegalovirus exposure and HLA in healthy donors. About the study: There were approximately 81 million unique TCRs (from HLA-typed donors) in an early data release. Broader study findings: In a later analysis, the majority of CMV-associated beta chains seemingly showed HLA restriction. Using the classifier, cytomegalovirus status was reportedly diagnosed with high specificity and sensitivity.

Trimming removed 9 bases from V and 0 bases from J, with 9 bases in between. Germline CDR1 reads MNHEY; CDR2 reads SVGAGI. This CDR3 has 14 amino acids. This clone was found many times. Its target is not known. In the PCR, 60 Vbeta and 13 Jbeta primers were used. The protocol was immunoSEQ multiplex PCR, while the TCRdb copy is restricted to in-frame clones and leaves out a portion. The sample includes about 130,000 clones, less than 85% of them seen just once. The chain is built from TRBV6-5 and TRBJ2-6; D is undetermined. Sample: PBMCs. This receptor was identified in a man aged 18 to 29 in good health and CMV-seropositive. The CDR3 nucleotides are TGTGCCAGTCGTTTGTTCTCTGGGGCCAACGTCCTGACTTTC. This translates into CASRLFSGANVLTF.